This T cell receptor beta chain was identified in a study of cytomegalovirus exposure and HLA in healthy donors. Donors were nominally healthy when sampled, though unrecorded immune exposures were likely. Study results and caveats: Per a later analysis, under 20,000 TCR beta sequences showed association with HLA alleles at 0.05 false discovery rate. Among TCR sequences, most were rare, though some public TCRs appeared in many donors. The classifier was said to identify cytomegalovirus status with high specificity and sensitivity.

The CDR3 extends over 14 amino acids. CDR1 and CDR2 from the germline V gene are SGHTA and FQGTGA. V was trimmed by 6 bases and J by 0 bases, leaving 11 bases between them. This PCR relied on a set of 60 Vbeta primers and 13 Jbeta primers. Assay: immunoSEQ multiplex PCR; the TCRdb copy retains only in-frame clones and omits some. The data contain around 100,000 clones, approximately 76% of them singletons. A remark on this clone: The antigen is unknown.

The sequence was obtained from a woman in her sixties or seventies in good health and CMV-seropositive. The J gene is TRBJ1-2, the V gene TRBV7-3, with D unclear. Sequencing was carried out using PBMCs. Here the CDR3 reads CASSLGTTNYGYTF. The CDR3 nucleotides read TGTGCCAGCAGTTTAGGCACCACTAACTATGGCTACACCTTC.